The TCR beta chain under discussion was sequenced for a study of T and B cells in COVID-19 patients. Overall study results and limits: CD4+, regulatory T cell, CD8+ and sorted SARS-CoV-2-responsive or tetramer+ T cells were not yet sequenced. There were about 2,500 TCR clusters exclusive to the recovered cohort, fewer than 35 with low generation probability. Blood from mildly ill patients while symptomatic, and early samples from severe cases, were scarce.

Blood genomic DNA input for TRB amplification was about 250-550 ng. Trimming took off 4 bases at V and 6 bases at J, with 14 bases between the two ends. Germline CDR1 SGHRS, CDR2 YFSETQ. This CDR3 has 14 residues. TRB rearrangements were amplified by multiplex PCR with BIOMED2 TRB-A/B primers. TCRdb fed the multiplex PCR reads into MiXCR, producing one record per CDR3 protein. The sample includes 20,000 to 25,000 distinct CDR3 sequences, approximately 30% of them seen just once. As for this clonotype: What it recognizes is unknown.

Sequenced sample: blood. The source is a human donor who had recovered from COVID-19. The chain carries TRBV5-1 and TRBJ1-5; D not certain. The CDR3: CASSPLDPSQPQHF. CDR3 bases: TGCGCCAGCAGCCCGCTCGATCCTTCTCAGCCCCAGCATTTT. Full variable domain (remainder filled in from reference TRBV5-1 and TRBJ1-5): KAGVTQTPRYLIKTRGQQVTLSCSPISGHRSVSWYQQTPGQGLQFLFEYFSETQRNKGNFPGRFSGRQFSNSRSEMNVSTLELGDSALYLCASSPLDPSQPQHFGDGTRLSIL.